This T cell receptor (beta chain) comes out of a study of shared clonotypes between healthy human individuals. Points from the study as a whole: Despite large depth, rarefaction showed incomplete sorted-subset sequencing.

Notes on this clone: What it binds is not known.

Profiling relied on immunoSEQ multiplex PCR, and the TCRdb table lists in-frame clones only, not all of them. In the table there are about 990,000 clones, more than 75% of which are singletons. It was into CD45RA+ naive and CD45RA-negative memory subsets that the CD4+ cells were split. The CDR3 sequence is 14 residues long. Per the germline V gene, CDR1 is SEHNR and CDR2 is FQNEAQ (reference sequence). V gave up 5 bases and J gave up 1 base, with 8 bases separating them. The chain uses TRBV7-9 and TRBJ2-2; D is unclear. This clonotype was sampled from a man younger than 35 in good health. Some clones in this sample may be carry-over from other donors' samples. The sample was memory CD4+ T cells from PBMCs. Noted subset: CD45RA-negative fraction. As DNA, the CDR3 is TGTGCCAGCAGCCCCTTTCTGAACACCGGGGAGCTGTTTTTT. Translation: CASSPFLNTGELFF.